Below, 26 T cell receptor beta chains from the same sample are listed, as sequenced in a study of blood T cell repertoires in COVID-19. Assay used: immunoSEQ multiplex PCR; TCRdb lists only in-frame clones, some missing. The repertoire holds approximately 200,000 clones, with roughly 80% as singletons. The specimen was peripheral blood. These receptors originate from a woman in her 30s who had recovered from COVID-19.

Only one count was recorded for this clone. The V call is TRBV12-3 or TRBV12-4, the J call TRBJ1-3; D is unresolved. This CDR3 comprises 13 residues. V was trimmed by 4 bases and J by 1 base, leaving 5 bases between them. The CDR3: CASSSNSGNTIYF. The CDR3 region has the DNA TGTGCCAGCAGTTCCAATTCTGGAAACACCATATATTTT.

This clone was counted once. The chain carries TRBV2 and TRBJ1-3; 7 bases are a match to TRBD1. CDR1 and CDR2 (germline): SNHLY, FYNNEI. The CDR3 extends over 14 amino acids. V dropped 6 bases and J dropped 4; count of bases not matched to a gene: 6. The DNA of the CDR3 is TGTGCCAGCAGCGAACGACAGGGAGGAAACACCATATATTTT. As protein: CASSERQGGNTIYF.

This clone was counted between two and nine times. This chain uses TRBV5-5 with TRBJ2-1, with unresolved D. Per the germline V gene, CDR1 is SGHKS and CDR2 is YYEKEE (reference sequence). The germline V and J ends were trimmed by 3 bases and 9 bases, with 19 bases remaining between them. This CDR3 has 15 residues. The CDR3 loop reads CASSSLGGFAFEQFF. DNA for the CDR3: TGTGCCAGCAGCTCCCTCGGTGGTTTCGCGTTTGAGCAGTTCTTC.

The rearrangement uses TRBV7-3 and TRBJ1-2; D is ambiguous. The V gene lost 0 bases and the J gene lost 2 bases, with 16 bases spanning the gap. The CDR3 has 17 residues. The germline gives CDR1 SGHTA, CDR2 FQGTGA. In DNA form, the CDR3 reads TGTGCCAGCAGCTTAACCCCCGCGCCGGGAGAGAACTATGGCTACACCTTC. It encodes CASSLTPAPGENYGYTF.

The CDR3 spells CASSMGGTNTDTQYF. The CDR3 DNA reads as TGTGCCAGTAGTATGGGAGGGACTAACACAGATACGCAGTATTTT. V usage is TRBV19 and J usage is TRBJ2-3; TRBD2 aligns across 7 bases. From germline, CDR1 is LNHDA and CDR2 SQIVND (reference sequence). This CDR3 has 15 residues. V was pared by 3 bases and J by 2 bases, with 5 bases of the junction left unmatched.

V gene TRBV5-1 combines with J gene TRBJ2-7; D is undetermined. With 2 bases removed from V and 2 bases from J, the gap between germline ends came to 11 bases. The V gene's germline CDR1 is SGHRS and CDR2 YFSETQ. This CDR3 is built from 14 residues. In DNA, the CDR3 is TGCGCCAGCAGCTTTTATCCAGGAACCTACGAGCAGTACTTC. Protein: CASSFYPGTYEQYF.

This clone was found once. CDR3 loop: CASSFARVAGANVLTF. The DNA for the CDR3 is TGTGCCAGCAGCTTTGCGCGGGTCGCTGGGGCCAACGTCCTGACTTTC. The chain is built from TRBV12-1 and TRBJ2-6; the table's D call, TRBD2, has no DNA check behind it. TRBV12-1 represents a pseudogene. CDR3 length: 16 amino acids.

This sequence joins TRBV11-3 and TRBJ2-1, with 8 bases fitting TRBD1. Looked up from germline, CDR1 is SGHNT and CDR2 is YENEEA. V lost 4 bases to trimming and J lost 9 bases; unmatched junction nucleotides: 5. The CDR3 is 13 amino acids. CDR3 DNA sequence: TGTGCCAGCAGCTCCCGGGACAGGAGTGAGCAGTTCTTC. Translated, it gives CASSSRDRSEQFF.

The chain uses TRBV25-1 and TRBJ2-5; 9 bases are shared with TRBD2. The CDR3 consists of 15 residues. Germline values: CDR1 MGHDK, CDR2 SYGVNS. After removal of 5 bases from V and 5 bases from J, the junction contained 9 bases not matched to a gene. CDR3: CASSPRASGRETQYF. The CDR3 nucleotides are TGTGCCAGCAGTCCCCGGGCAAGCGGGAGGGAGACCCAGTACTTC.

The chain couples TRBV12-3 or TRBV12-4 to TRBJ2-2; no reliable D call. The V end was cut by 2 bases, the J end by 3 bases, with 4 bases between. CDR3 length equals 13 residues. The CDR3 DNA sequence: TGTGCCAGCAGTTTACGGGACACCGGGGAGCTGTTTTTT. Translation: CASSLRDTGELFF.

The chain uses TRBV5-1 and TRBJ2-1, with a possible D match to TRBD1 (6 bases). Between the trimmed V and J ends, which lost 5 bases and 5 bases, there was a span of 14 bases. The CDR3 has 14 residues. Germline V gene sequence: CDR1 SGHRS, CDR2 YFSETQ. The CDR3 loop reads CASRTGHPDNEQFF. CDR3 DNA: TGCGCCAGCAGAACGGGACACCCAGACAATGAGCAGTTCTTC.

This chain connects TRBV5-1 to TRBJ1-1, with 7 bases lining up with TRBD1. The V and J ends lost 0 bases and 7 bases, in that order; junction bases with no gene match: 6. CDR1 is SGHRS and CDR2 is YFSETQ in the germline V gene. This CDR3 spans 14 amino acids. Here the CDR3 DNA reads TGCGCCAGCAGCTTGGGTGGGGGACAGATTGAAGCTTTCTTT. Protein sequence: CASSLGGGQIEAFF. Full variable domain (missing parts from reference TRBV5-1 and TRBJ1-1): KAGVTQTPRYLIKTRGQQVTLSCSPISGHRSVSWYQQTPGQGLQFLFEYFSETQRNKGNFPGRFSGRQFSNSRSEMNVSTLELGDSALYLCASSLGGGQIEAFFGQGTRLTVV.

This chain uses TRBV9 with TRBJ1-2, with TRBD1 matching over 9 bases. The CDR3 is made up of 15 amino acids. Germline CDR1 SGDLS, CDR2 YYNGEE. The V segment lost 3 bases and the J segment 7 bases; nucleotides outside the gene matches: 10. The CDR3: CASSGIPGQGGGYTF. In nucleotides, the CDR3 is TGTGCCAGCAGCGGAATACCGGGACAGGGAGGTGGCTACACCTTC.

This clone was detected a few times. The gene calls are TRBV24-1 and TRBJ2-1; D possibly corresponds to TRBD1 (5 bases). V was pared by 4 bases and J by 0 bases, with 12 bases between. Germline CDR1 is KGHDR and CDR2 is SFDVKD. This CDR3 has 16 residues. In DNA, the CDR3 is TGTGCCACCAGTGACCGACAGTCGAGCTCCTACAATGAGCAGTTCTTC. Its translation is CATSDRQSSSYNEQFF.

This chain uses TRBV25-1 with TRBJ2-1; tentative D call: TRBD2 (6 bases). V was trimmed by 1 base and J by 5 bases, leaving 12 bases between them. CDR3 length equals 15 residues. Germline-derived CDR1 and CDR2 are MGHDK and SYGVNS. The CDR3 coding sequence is TGTGCCAGCAGTGAATCCTCGACTAGGGACAATGAGCAGTTCTTC. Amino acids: CASSESSTRDNEQFF.

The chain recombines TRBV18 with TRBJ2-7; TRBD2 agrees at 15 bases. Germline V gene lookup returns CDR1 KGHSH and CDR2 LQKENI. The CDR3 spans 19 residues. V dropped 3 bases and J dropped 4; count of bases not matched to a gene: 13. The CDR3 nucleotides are TGTGCCAGCTCACCCCAGCCGGGACTAGCGGGAGGAATAACGTACGAGCAGTACTTC. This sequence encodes CASSPQPGLAGGITYEQYF.

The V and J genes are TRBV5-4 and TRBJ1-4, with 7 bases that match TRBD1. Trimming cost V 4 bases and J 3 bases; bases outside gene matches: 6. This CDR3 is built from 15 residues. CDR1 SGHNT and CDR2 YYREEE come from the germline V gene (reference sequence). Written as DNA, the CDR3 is TGTGCCAGCAGCCAGTCGGGACAGCCTAATGAAAAACTGTTTTTT. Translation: CASSQSGQPNEKLFF.

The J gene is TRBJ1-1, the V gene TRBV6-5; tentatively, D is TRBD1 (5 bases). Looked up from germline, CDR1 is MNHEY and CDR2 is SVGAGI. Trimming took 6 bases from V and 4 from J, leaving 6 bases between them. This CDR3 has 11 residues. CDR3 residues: CASRRGTEAFF. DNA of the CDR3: TGTGCCAGCAGAAGGGGCACTGAAGCTTTCTTT.

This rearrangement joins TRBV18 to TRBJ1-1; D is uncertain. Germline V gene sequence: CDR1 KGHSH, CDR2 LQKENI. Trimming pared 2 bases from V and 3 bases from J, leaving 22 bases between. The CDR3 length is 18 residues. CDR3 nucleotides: TGTGCCAGCTCACCAAGTATTCCCATGCCGACATTTTACACTGAAGCTTTCTTT. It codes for CASSPSIPMPTFYTEAFF.

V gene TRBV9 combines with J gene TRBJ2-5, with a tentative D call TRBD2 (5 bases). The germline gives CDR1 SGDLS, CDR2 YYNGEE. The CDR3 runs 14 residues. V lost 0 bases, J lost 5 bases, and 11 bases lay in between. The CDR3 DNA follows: TGTGCCAGCAGCGTAGAGGTAGGCGGGGAGACCCAGTACTTC. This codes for CASSVEVGGETQYF.

The CDR3 nucleotides are TGCGCCAGCAGCTTGGCGGGACTAGCGGGCGGCAATGAGCAGTTCTTC. Its translation: CASSLAGLAGGNEQFF. This chain connects TRBV5-1 to TRBJ2-1; TRBD2 matches 12 bases. Losses at the gene ends were 0 bases for V and 6 bases for J; bases not matched to a gene: 4. This CDR3 is 16 amino acids long. Germline V gives CDR1 SGHRS, CDR2 YFSETQ. Drawing the rest from reference TRBV5-1 and TRBJ2-1, the complete variable domain is KAGVTQTPRYLIKTRGQQVTLSCSPISGHRSVSWYQQTPGQGLQFLFEYFSETQRNKGNFPGRFSGRQFSNSRSEMNVSTLELGDSALYLCASSLAGLAGGNEQFFGPGTRLTVL.

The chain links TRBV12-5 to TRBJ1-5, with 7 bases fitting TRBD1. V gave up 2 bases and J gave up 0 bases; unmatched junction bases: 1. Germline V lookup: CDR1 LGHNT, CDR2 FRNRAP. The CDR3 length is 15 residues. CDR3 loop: CASGLPGGSNQPQHF. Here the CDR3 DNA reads TGTGCTAGTGGTTTGCCAGGGGGTAGCAATCAGCCCCAGCATTTT.

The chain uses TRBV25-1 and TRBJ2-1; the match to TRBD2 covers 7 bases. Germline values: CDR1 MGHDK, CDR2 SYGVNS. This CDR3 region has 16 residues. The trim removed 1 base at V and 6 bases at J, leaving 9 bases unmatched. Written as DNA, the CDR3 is TGTGCCAGCAGTGAATCCGGACTAGTCGCTTCCAATGAGCAGTTCTTC. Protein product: CASSESGLVASNEQFF.

CDR3: CASSSSGGRREETQYF. The CDR3 DNA reads TGTGCCAGCAGTTCCTCTGGCGGGAGGAGGGAAGAGACCCAGTACTTC. The rearrangement links TRBV7-3 to TRBJ2-5; TRBD2 matches at 8 bases. Germline CDR1 reads SGHTA; CDR2 reads FQGTGA. This CDR3 spans 16 amino acids. J lost 3 bases, V lost 6 bases, and 12 bases had no gene match.

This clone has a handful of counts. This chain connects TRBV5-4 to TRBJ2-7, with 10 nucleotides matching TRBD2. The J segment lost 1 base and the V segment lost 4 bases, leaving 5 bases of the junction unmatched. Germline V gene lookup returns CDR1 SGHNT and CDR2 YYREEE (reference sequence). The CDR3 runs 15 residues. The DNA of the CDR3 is TGTGCCAGCAGCCCAGGGACTAGCGTGTCCTACGAGCAGTACTTC. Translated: CASSPGTSVSYEQYF.

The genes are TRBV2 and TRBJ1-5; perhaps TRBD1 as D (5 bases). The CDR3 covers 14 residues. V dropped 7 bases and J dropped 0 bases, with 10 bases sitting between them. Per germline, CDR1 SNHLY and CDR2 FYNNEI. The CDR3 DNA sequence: TGTGCCAGCACCACAGGATATAGCAATCAGCCCCAGCATTTT. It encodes CASTTGYSNQPQHF.